The rows below give T cell receptor beta chains drawn from one sample of a study of T cells expressing NK-cell markers. TCRdb processed the 5' RACE reads again and assigns one entry to each CDR3 protein, with no DNA. The specimen's table records a few hundred thousand distinct CDR3 sequences. Specimen: blood T cells: a sorted CD56 or NKG2C T cell subset, CD4+ or CD8+ T cells, or bulk PBMC T cells (not recorded which). The source is a man aged 18 to 30 in good health. Both conserved end residues are part of each CDR3.

CDR3aa	v_gene	j_gene
CSVRQGPGKLFF	TRBV29-1	TRBJ1-4
CASSPRTGRTGELFF	TRBV12-3/TRBV12-4	TRBJ2-2
CASSFQGNNNEQFF	TRBV12-3/TRBV12-4	TRBJ2-1
CASTYQLPGTSGRHEQFF	TRBV6-5	TRBJ2-1
CASSIRALAKNIQYF	TRBV5-6	TRBJ2-4
CASSPNPWTSGRRGSYNEQFF	TRBV4-2	TRBJ2-1
CASSSPRDPGELFF	TRBV11-2	TRBJ2-2
CASSESTGPNYGYTF	TRBV10-1	TRBJ1-2
CASSLDSVDTEAFF	TRBV9	TRBJ1-1
CASSVSGSQGTEAFF	TRBV12-3/TRBV12-4	TRBJ1-1
CSARVRVGGNTIYF	TRBV20-1	TRBJ1-3
CASRPPPGLAGVETQYF	TRBV12-3/TRBV12-4	TRBJ2-5
CASSFATGTGAEAFF	TRBV5-6	TRBJ1-1
CAAQGTDTQYF	TRBV7-9	TRBJ2-3
CASSSAQGLAEEQYF	TRBV12-3/TRBV12-4	TRBJ2-7
CASSIIQSGTGVQAFF	TRBV19	TRBJ1-1
CASSSAGPHETQYF	TRBV5-6	TRBJ2-5
CASRTTGQINQPQHF	TRBV19	TRBJ1-5
CAWNKRGPNQPQHF	TRBV30	TRBJ1-5
CASSRGTGGLNYGYTF	TRBV4-2	TRBJ1-2
CASSEGGGSGYGYTF	TRBV7-2	TRBJ1-2
CASSYSSGGAYNEQFF	TRBV5-1	TRBJ2-1
CASSSRTDYGYTF	TRBV7-3	TRBJ1-2
CASSPPNGNTGELFF	TRBV18	TRBJ2-2
CSASGGGGFYEQYF	TRBV20-1	TRBJ2-7
CASSKGTDNEQFF	TRBV5-1	TRBJ2-1
CASSLRDRGYTGELFF	TRBV6-2/TRBV6-3	TRBJ2-2
CSARDPGSSGRKVEQFF	TRBV20-1	TRBJ2-1
CASSLDSAGNQPQHF	TRBV7-2	TRBJ1-5
CASRKAPSTIDTQYF	TRBV10-2	TRBJ2-3
CATSDTQGAGQPQHF	TRBV24-1	TRBJ1-5
CASSQDHRLLGNEQFF	TRBV4-2	TRBJ2-1
CAINGASGSEQFF	TRBV10-3	TRBJ2-1
CASSQTSGRAPDTQYF	TRBV6-2/TRBV6-3	TRBJ2-3
CASSFPGDAEAFF	TRBV5-6	TRBJ1-1
CASSRWGSGDGETQYF	TRBV7-6	TRBJ2-5
CASSYGKIETQYF	TRBV6-5	TRBJ2-5
CASSLGTSGSGTGELFF	TRBV11-2	TRBJ2-2
CASSLDFGRGRTEAFF	TRBV11-2	TRBJ1-1
CSASPHLQGPRTQYF	TRBV29-1	TRBJ2-5
CSARALSYNEQFF	TRBV20-1	TRBJ2-1
CSVVVWRGNTGELFF	TRBV29-1	TRBJ2-2
CSVEKGLIVDEQFF	TRBV29-1	TRBJ2-1
CASSLYTSGRTDTQYF	TRBV11-2	TRBJ2-3
CASSTGGPTYQETQYF	TRBV7-2	TRBJ2-5
CASSLEVRRNTIYF	TRBV28	TRBJ1-3
CASSQDQMRQETQYF	TRBV4-3	TRBJ2-5
CASSDPSNDNEQFF	TRBV2	TRBJ2-1
CSGTAPTGGIQETQYF	TRBV29-1	TRBJ2-5
CSARVGAWNTEAFF	TRBV20-1	TRBJ1-1
CASSFAGRVVNSPLHF	TRBV5-1	TRBJ1-6
CASSLSTSMDYNEQFF	TRBV5-1	TRBJ2-1
CASSSPGSPGILSGNTIYF	TRBV13	TRBJ1-3
CASIQGWRTDTQYF	TRBV28	TRBJ2-3